These 9 T cell receptor beta chains originate from one sample sequenced in a study of cytomegalovirus exposure and HLA in healthy donors. PCR used 60 Vbeta primers and 13 Jbeta primers. Assay used: immunoSEQ multiplex PCR; TCRdb lists only in-frame clones, some missing. The sample comprises 100,000 to 150,000 clones, around four fifths of which are singletons, and around 6.4% rests with the top ten. The sequenced sample was PBMCs. Every receptor here comes from a woman aged 40-49 years in good health and CMV-seropositive.

The V gene is TRBV4-1, the J gene TRBJ2-4, with 8 bases identical to TRBD1. The CDR3 is made up of 14 amino acids. Germline V gives CDR1 MGHRA, CDR2 YSYEKL. Trimming cost V 4 bases and J 6 bases; bases outside gene matches: 5. The CDR3 here is CASSPQGAANIQYF. CDR3 coding DNA: TGCGCCAGCAGCCCTCAGGGGGCTGCAAACATTCAGTACTTC.

This sequence joins TRBV5-1 and TRBJ1-1, with D perhaps matching TRBD1 (6 bases). V gave up 0 bases and J gave up 0 bases, with 15 bases separating them. Germline V gene data show CDR1 as SGHRS and CDR2 as YFSETQ. The CDR3 runs 17 residues. CDR3 region: CASSLVWGGTMNTEAFF. The CDR3 DNA follows: TGCGCCAGCAGCTTGGTATGGGGGGGCACCATGAACACTGAAGCTTTCTTT. Full variable domain (remainder filled in from reference TRBV5-1 and TRBJ1-1): KAGVTQTPRYLIKTRGQQVTLSCSPISGHRSVSWYQQTPGQGLQFLFEYFSETQRNKGNFPGRFSGRQFSNSRSEMNVSTLELGDSALYLCASSLVWGGTMNTEAFFGQGTRLTVV.

The J gene is TRBJ1-2, the V gene TRBV5-1; no clear D gene. Trimming cost V 7 bases and J 8 bases, with 18 bases left between them. The CDR3 covers 13 residues. CDR1 is SGHRS and CDR2 is YFSETQ in the germline V gene. DNA of the CDR3: TGCGCCAGCGCGCGGGAAGGGTATGGCGGCTACACCTTC. Translated, it gives CASAREGYGGYTF.

This clone came up once. V usage is TRBV14 and J usage is TRBJ2-5, with 8 bases lining up with TRBD2. The CDR3 has 16 amino acids. The germline V gene has CDR1 SGHDN and CDR2 FVKESK. V dropped 4 bases and J dropped 7; count of bases not matched to a gene: 14. The DNA for the CDR3 is TGTGCCAGCAGCCTTACCGAGCCGGGAGGGGTTTGGACCCAGTACTTC. This sequence encodes CASSLTEPGGVWTQYF.

The CDR3 nucleotides are TGCGCCAGCAGCTTCAACCGACTAAACACCGGGGAGCTGTTTTTT. This codes for CASSFNRLNTGELFF. The chain has TRBV5-1 and TRBJ2-2; tentative D call: TRBD2 (5 bases). The CDR3 contains 15 residues. The V gene's germline CDR1 is SGHRS and CDR2 YFSETQ. V lost 2 bases and J 2 bases, leaving 10 bases between the germline ends.

The chain combines TRBV29-1 with TRBJ2-1, with TRBD2 identical over 9 bases. Germline V CDR1 and CDR2: SQVTM, ANQGSEA. The CDR3 consists of 14 residues. After removal of 6 bases from V and 9 bases from J, the junction contained 12 bases not matched to a gene. CDR3 loop: CSVTAGGSSCEQFF. Here the CDR3 DNA reads TGCAGCGTGACGGCGGGAGGGTCCTCTTGTGAGCAGTTCTTC.

The chain recombines TRBV30 with TRBJ2-1, with 9 bases that match TRBD2. Trimming took 2 bases from V and 6 from J; bases not matched to a gene: 2. CDR3 size: 13 residues. In germline, CDR1 is GTSNPN, CDR2 SVGIG (reference sequence). The CDR3 DNA reads TGTGCCTGGAGTAGCGGGGGGCCCAATGAGCAGTTCTTC. Translated, it gives CAWSSGGPNEQFF.

The J gene is TRBJ2-7, the V gene TRBV5-1, with D possibly being TRBD1 (9 bases). CDR3 length: 15 amino acids. The germline gives CDR1 SGHRS, CDR2 YFSETQ. Trimming took 4 bases from V and 6 from J, leaving 20 bases between them. The CDR3 DNA follows: TGCGCCAGCAGCCGGGAGGGGACAGGGAGCTCCGAGCAGTACTTC. The encoded protein is CASSREGTGSSEQYF.

This clone was observed once. The chain employs TRBV7-2 and TRBJ2-3; D may be TRBD2 (6 bases). V lost 3 bases and J lost 2, with 9 bases in between. Germline loops: CDR1 SGHTA, CDR2 FQGNSA. The CDR3 consists of 14 residues. In DNA form, the CDR3 reads TGTGCCAGCAGCTTGGGACTTAACACAGATACGCAGTATTTT. Translated, it gives CASSLGLNTDTQYF.